This T cell receptor beta chain was sequenced during a study of T cell repertoires in cytomegalovirus infection. About the research overall: Researchers turned to recently identified HLA-C-restricted CMV epitopes as well as well-studied HLA-B-restricted ones. Both CMV infection and a matching HLA type were indicated by public TCR beta signatures.

Turning to this clonotype: Its antigen is still unknown.

TCRdb itself ran the reads through MiXCR, one entry per CDR3 protein. The sample yields some 940,000 distinct CDR3 sequences, approximately 31% seen once. This CDR3 has 14 residues. The germline V gene has CDR1 MNHEY and CDR2 SMNVEV (reference sequence). After removal of 5 bases from V and 7 bases from J, the junction contained 6 bases not matched to a gene. The study's findings and limits: HLA-C-restricted TCR beta clonotypes specific for CMV led the ex vivo response.

The chain couples TRBV27 to TRBJ2-2; 8 nucleotides match TRBD1. The clonotype originates from a human donor in good health (CMV status not recorded). Some clones in this sample may be carry-over from other donors' samples. Sequencing was performed on cultured CD8+ T cells from PBMCs, taken from culture after CMV antigen stimulation. In DNA, the CDR3 is TGTGCCAGCAGTCAGGGGGCAGGAGTCGGGGAGCTGTTTTTT. Amino acids: CASSQGAGVGELFF.